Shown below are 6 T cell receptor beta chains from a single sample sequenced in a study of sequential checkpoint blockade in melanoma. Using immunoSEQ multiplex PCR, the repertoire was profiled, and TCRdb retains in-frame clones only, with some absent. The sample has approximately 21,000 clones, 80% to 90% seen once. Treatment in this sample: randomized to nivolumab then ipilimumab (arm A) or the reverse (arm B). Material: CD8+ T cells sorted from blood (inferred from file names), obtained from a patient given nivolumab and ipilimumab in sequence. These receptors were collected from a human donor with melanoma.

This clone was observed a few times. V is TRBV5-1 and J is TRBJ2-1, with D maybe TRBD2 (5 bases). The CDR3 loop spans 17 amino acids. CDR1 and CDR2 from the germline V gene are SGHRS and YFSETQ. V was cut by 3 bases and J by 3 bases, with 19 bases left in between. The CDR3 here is CASSWSGVADFYNEQFF. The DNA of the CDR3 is TGCGCCAGCAGCTGGTCCGGGGTGGCGGATTTCTACAATGAGCAGTTCTTC.

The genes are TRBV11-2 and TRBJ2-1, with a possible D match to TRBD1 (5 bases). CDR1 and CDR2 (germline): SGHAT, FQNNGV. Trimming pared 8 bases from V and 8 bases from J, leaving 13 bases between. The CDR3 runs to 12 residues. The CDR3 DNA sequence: TGTGCCAGCTCGTCCAGGGTCCATGAGCAGTTCTTC. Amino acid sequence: CASSSRVHEQFF.

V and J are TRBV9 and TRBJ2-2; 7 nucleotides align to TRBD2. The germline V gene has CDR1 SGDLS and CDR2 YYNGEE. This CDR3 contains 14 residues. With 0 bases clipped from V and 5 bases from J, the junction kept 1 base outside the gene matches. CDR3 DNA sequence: TGTGCCAGCAGCGTAGGGGGGGGGACCGGGGAGCTGTTTTTT. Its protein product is CASSVGGGTGELFF.

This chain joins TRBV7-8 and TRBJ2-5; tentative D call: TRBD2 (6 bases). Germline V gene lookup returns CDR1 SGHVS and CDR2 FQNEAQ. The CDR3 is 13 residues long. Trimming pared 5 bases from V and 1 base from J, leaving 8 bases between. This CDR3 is CASSGGTQETQYF. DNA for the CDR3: TGTGCCAGCAGCGGGGGGACCCAAGAGACCCAGTACTTC.

DNA of the CDR3: TGTGCCAGCAGGCCCAACCTTCTAGCGGGGGCCCTCAACACCGGGGAGCTGTTTTTT. Translation: CASRPNLLAGALNTGELFF. The rearrangement links TRBV7-9 to TRBJ2-2; 10 nucleotides line up with TRBD2. The CDR3 covers 19 residues. The germline CDR1 and CDR2 sequences are SEHNR and FQNEAQ (reference sequence). After removal of 6 bases from V and 2 bases from J, the junction contained 15 bases not matched to a gene.

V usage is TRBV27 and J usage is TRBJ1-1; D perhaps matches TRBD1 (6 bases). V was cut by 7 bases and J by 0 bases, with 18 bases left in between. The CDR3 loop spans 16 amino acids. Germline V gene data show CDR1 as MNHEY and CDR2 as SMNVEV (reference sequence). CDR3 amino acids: CASIRPQTGMNTEAFF. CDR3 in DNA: TGTGCCAGCATCCGACCCCAGACAGGAATGAACACTGAAGCTTTCTTT.